These 14 T cell receptor beta chains were all obtained from the same sample, sequenced in a study of T cell responses to AZD1222 COVID-19 vaccine. TCRdb keeps only in-frame clones here, not all; method: immunoSEQ multiplex PCR. The sample has roughly 150,000 clones, roughly nine tenths seen once; the top ten hold approximately 1.3%. The source material was peripheral blood, sampled 28 days after the second AZD1222 dose. These receptors were obtained from an adult who received the AZD1222 COVID-19 vaccine.

V is TRBV4-3 and J is TRBJ1-4; 11 bases are shared with TRBD1. The germline V gene encodes CDR1 LGHNA and CDR2 YSLEER. Unmatched junction bases numbered 16, after V lost 0 bases and J lost 7 bases. This CDR3 comprises 20 residues. The CDR3 is CASSQDLLGTGGKVGEKLFF. CDR3 coding DNA: TGCGCCAGCAGCCAAGATCTCTTAGGGACAGGGGGAAAGGTGGGTGAAAAACTGTTTTTT.

The V and J genes are TRBV7-9 and TRBJ1-2, with 10 bases matching TRBD1. The V gene's germline CDR1 is SEHNR and CDR2 FQNEAQ (reference sequence). There are 14 residues in the CDR3. Losses at the gene ends were 4 bases for V and 2 bases for J; bases not matched to a gene: 1. This CDR3 reads CASSWDRGNYGYTF. The CDR3 bases are TGTGCCAGCAGCTGGGACAGGGGCAACTATGGCTACACCTTC. The whole variable domain, filled in from reference TRBV7-9 and TRBJ1-2, reads DTGVSQNPRHKITKRGQNVTFRCDPISEHNRLYWYRQTLGQGPEFLTYFQNEAQLEKSRLLSDRFSAERPKGSFSTLEIQRTEQGDSAMYLCASSWDRGNYGYTFGSGTRLTVV.

There are a few counts of this clone. The same CDR3 arises from other DNA sequences in this sample as well. J is TRBJ2-6 and V is TRBV27, with D uncertain. Trimming left V 8 bases short and J 0 bases short, with 5 bases between. This CDR3 has 13 amino acids. Germline assignment: CDR1 MNHEY and CDR2 SMNVEV (reference sequence). CDR3 bases: TGTGCCAGCTCATCCTCTGGGGCCAACGTCCTGACTTTC. Amino acid sequence: CASSSSGANVLTF.

The CDR3: CASSLAPGQGAGNTIYF. The CDR3, as DNA: TGTGCCAGCAGCTTAGCGCCCGGACAGGGCGCTGGAAACACCATATATTTT. The chain has TRBV7-6 and TRBJ1-3; TRBD1 matches 8 bases. The CDR3 runs to 17 residues. The germline CDR1 and CDR2 sequences are SGHVS and FNYEAQ. The V and J ends lost 0 bases and 2 bases, in that order; junction bases with no gene match: 6.

The chain is built from TRBV5-4 and TRBJ1-6; TRBD1 agrees at 7 bases. Looked up from germline, CDR1 is SGHNT and CDR2 is YYREEE (reference sequence). This CDR3 has 14 residues. Trimming at V came to 4 bases and at J to 7 bases, leaving 5 bases not matched to a gene. The CDR3, as DNA: TGTGCCAGCAGCGGGGGACAGTCGAATTCACCCCTCCACTTT. Protein: CASSGGQSNSPLHF.

This chain joins TRBV7-2 and TRBJ2-7, with a tentative D call TRBD1 (6 bases). CDR1 and CDR2 (germline): SGHTA, FQGNSA. V lost 6 bases, J lost 3 bases, and 12 bases lay in between. The CDR3 totals 13 residues. CDR3 region: CASRPSGVYEQYF. Here the CDR3 DNA reads TGTGCCAGCAGACCATCAGGGGTCTACGAGCAGTACTTC.

The V gene is TRBV6-5, the J gene TRBJ2-3; TRBD2 might be the D (7 bases). This CDR3 has 15 amino acids. Trimming took off 6 bases at V and 5 bases at J, with 18 bases between the two ends. Germline V CDR1 and CDR2: MNHEY, SVGAGI. The chain's CDR3 is CASSNGGPAGDTQYF. The CDR3, as DNA: TGTGCCAGCAGCAACGGGGGGCCAGCGGGAGATACGCAGTATTTT.

V gene TRBV5-1 combines with J gene TRBJ2-1, with a possible D match to TRBD1 (6 bases). Trimming removed 4 bases from V and 4 bases from J, with 18 bases in between. CDR3 length: 16 residues. CDR1 is SGHRS, CDR2 YFSETQ, per germline. The CDR3: CASSISGTHLYNEQFF. CDR3 DNA: TGCGCCAGCAGCATATCCGGGACACACCTTTACAATGAGCAGTTCTTC.

This rearrangement joins TRBV2 to TRBJ2-7; the match to TRBD2 covers 12 bases. From germline, CDR1 is SNHLY and CDR2 FYNNEI. The CDR3 covers 16 residues. J lost 2 bases, V lost 9 bases, and 11 bases had no gene match. CDR3 amino acids: CARNTGLAGSTYEQYF. In DNA, the CDR3 is TGTGCCAGAAATACGGGACTAGCGGGCTCCACCTACGAGCAGTACTTC.

A note on this clone: Other nucleotide sequences in the sample specify the same CDR3. V and J are TRBV5-1 and TRBJ2-3; 8 bases are shared with TRBD2. The CDR3 spans 14 residues. Germline CDR1 is SGHRS and CDR2 is YFSETQ. V dropped 2 bases and J dropped 2; count of bases not matched to a gene: 1. CDR3 sequence: CASSFSGATDTQYF. The CDR3 coding sequence is TGCGCCAGCAGCTTTAGCGGGGCCACAGATACGCAGTATTTT.

The J gene is TRBJ2-1, the V gene TRBV2; no firm D call. Germline V gene data show CDR1 as SNHLY and CDR2 as FYNNEI. This CDR3 region has 15 residues. Trimming removed 7 bases from V and 1 base from J, with 14 bases in between. CDR3: CASKAIPLSYNEQFF. The DNA of the CDR3 is TGTGCCAGCAAGGCTATCCCCCTTTCCTACAATGAGCAGTTCTTC.

V and J are TRBV7-3 and TRBJ2-1; no firm D call. This CDR3 spans 12 amino acids. The germline V gene encodes CDR1 SGHTA and CDR2 FQGTGA. V dropped 1 base and J dropped 7 bases, with 5 bases sitting between them. The CDR3 loop is CASSLKGNEQFF. CDR3 DNA sequence: TGTGCCAGCAGCTTAAAAGGAAATGAGCAGTTCTTC.

V usage is TRBV29-1 and J usage is TRBJ1-2; a possible D gene is TRBD1 (5 bases). Germline CDR1 and CDR2: SQVTM and ANQGSEA. The CDR3 has 14 residues. V was shortened by 7 bases and J by 2 bases, with 17 bases between the two germline ends. CDR3 in DNA: TGCAGCGCCGGGGGGTTAAGCCCCAACTATGGCTACACCTTC. This codes for CSAGGLSPNYGYTF.

The V call is TRBV3-1 (or the pseudogene TRBV3-2), the J call TRBJ2-7; 7 bases align to TRBD2. J gave up 4 bases and V 4 bases, and 4 bases lay outside the gene matches. The CDR3 runs to 13 residues. CDR1 is LGHDT, CDR2 YNNKEL, per germline (reference sequence). The CDR3 DNA sequence: TGTGCCAGCAGCCGCGGACTAGAATACGAGCAGTACTTC. Translating gives CASSRGLEYEQYF.